This passage covers 7 T cell receptor beta chains from one sample sequenced in a study of liver allograft versus peripheral blood T cells. At the level of the study: The study compared liver allograft T cell receptor repertoires against peripheral blood repertoires of liver transplant recipients.

Each CDR3 protein is one row after TCRdb ran MiXCR on the reads. Of roughly 7,000 distinct CDR3 sequences detected, about a sixth appear once; the ten largest clones hold around three fifths. The receptors originated from a human patient who had a liver transplant. Some T cells may have originated in the graft donor.

V gene TRBV9 combines with J gene TRBJ1-3; possibly TRBD1 for D (5 bases). The V and J ends lost 0 bases and 4 bases respectively, with 8 bases between them. The CDR3 covers 14 residues. Germline lookup yields CDR1 SGDLS and CDR2 YYNGEE. The CDR3 DNA is TGTGCCAGCAGCGTAGGGGACTGGGGAAACACCATATATTTT. This codes for CASSVGDWGNTIYF.

This clonotype was recorded at least ten times. V and J are TRBV7-9 and TRBJ2-7; the D gene could be TRBD1 or TRBD2 (5 bases each). V lost 3 bases to trimming and J lost 2 bases, with 8 bases between them. Germline values: CDR1 SEHNR, CDR2 FQNEAQ (reference sequence). The CDR3 spans 13 residues. CDR3 protein: CASSLGETYEQYF. DNA for the CDR3: TGTGCCAGCAGCTTGGGGGAAACCTACGAGCAGTACTTC.

This clonotype was counted between two and nine times. This chain uses TRBV27 with TRBJ2-2, with TRBD1 matching over 8 bases. Germline lookup yields CDR1 MNHEY and CDR2 SMNVEV (reference sequence). The CDR3 consists of 14 residues. Trimming cost V 10 bases and J 4 bases; bases outside gene matches: 8. In nucleotides, the CDR3 is TGTGCCATCAGACAGGGGAGATTCACCGGGGAGCTGTTTTTT. Encoded protein: CAIRQGRFTGELFF.

This clonotype was counted many times. The V and J genes are TRBV13 and TRBJ1-1; D gene unclear. The CDR3 has 13 amino acids. CDR1 PRHDT and CDR2 FYEKMQ come from the germline V gene (reference sequence). V lost 0 bases to trimming and J lost 7 bases, with 9 bases between them. CDR3 nucleotide sequence: TGTGCCAGCAGCTTAGGGAGAGTATTTGAAGCTTTCTTT. Translation gives CASSLGRVFEAFF.

This clonotype was recorded at least ten times. J is TRBJ1-1 and V is TRBV6-6; D is undetermined. Germline V gene sequence: CDR1 MNHNY, CDR2 SVGAGI (reference sequence). V lost 0 bases and J 2 bases, leaving 10 bases between the germline ends. CDR3 length: 15 amino acids. The CDR3 is CASSYSPHSNTEAFF. In nucleotides, the CDR3 is TGTGCCAGCAGTTACTCGCCACACTCAAACACTGAAGCTTTCTTT.

The chain links TRBV12-3 or TRBV12-4 to TRBJ1-1, with a tentative D call TRBD1 (6 bases). CDR3 length: 13 amino acids. Trimming cost V 3 bases and J 5 bases, with 10 bases left between them. CDR3 nucleotide sequence: TGTGCCAGCAGTTTTGGGGGCCGAACTGAAGCTTTCTTT. Amino acid sequence: CASSFGGRTEAFF.

This clonotype occurred a few times. Here the CDR3 reads CASSIWVSSNQPQHF. Here the CDR3 DNA reads TGTGCCAGTAGTATCTGGGTATCTAGCAATCAGCCCCAGCATTTT. The chain joins TRBV19 to TRBJ1-5; D remains unclear. The germline CDR1 and CDR2 sequences are LNHDA and SQIVND (reference sequence). The CDR3 runs to 15 residues. The V end lost 3 bases, the J end lost 0 bases, and 9 bases lay between the germline ends. Drawing the rest from reference TRBV19 and TRBJ1-5, the complete variable domain is DGGITQSPKYLFRKEGQNVTLSCEQNLNHDAMYWYRQDPGQGLRLIYYSQIVNDFQKGDIAEGYSVSREKKESFPLTVTSAQKNPTAFYLCASSIWVSSNQPQHFGDGTRLSIL.